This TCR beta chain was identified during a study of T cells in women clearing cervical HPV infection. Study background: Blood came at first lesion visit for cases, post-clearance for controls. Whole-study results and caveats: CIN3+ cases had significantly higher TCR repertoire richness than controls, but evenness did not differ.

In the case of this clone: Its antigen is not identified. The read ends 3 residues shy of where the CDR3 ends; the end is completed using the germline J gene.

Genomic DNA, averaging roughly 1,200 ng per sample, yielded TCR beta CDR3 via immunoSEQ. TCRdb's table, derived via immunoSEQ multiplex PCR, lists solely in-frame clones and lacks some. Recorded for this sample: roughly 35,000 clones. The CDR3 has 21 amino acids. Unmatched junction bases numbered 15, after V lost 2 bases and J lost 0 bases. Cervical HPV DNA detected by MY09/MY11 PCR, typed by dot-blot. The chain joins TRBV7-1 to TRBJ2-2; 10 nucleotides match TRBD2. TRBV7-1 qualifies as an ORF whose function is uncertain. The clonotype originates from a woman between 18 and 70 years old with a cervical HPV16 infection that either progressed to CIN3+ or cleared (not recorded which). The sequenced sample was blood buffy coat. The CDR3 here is CASSSNRASGGEVANTGELFF. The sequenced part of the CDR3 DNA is TGTGCCAGCAGCTCAAATCGGGCTAGCGGGGGAGAGGTGGCGAACACCGGGGAG.